The 15 T cell receptor beta chains below come from one sample, sequenced in a study of blood T cell repertoires in COVID-19. Assay: immunoSEQ multiplex PCR; the TCRdb copy retains only in-frame clones and omits some. The sample holds some 260,000 clones, 80% to 90% seen once. Sequenced material: peripheral blood. Receptor source: a woman in her 70s with COVID-19, enrolled during active disease.

This clone occurred once. V usage is TRBV5-8 and J usage is TRBJ2-3, with 7 bases lining up with TRBD1. CDR1 is SGHTS, CDR2 YDEGEE, per germline. Trimming cost V 4 bases and J 4 bases; bases outside gene matches: 9. The length of the CDR3 is 15 residues. The CDR3 sequence: CASSPGQVRADTQYF. The CDR3 bases are TGTGCCAGCAGCCCCGGACAGGTCCGTGCAGATACGCAGTATTTT.

The chain combines TRBV29-1 with TRBJ2-1, with TRBD2 identical over 7 bases. The CDR3 covers 22 residues. J was trimmed by 4 bases and V by 4 bases; bases with no gene match: 31. Germline CDR1 and CDR2: SQVTM and ANQGSEA. CDR3 DNA sequence: TGCAGCGTTGTCGGTCTGCGGGGTCTGGCGGGAGTTACGGGGATCGGGTACAATGAGCAGTTCTTC. It translates to CSVVGLRGLAGVTGIGYNEQFF.

The chain couples TRBV19 to TRBJ1-5; 8 nucleotides match TRBD1. Per germline, CDR1 LNHDA and CDR2 SQIVND (reference sequence). V lost 4 bases, J lost 5 bases, and 10 bases stayed unmatched. CDR3 length: 16 amino acids. The DNA of the CDR3 is TGTGCCAGTAGTACCACCGCTCCGGGACAGGATCAGCCCCAGCATTTT. This encodes CASSTTAPGQDQPQHF. Full variable domain (remainder filled in from reference TRBV19 and TRBJ1-5): DGGITQSPKYLFRKEGQNVTLSCEQNLNHDAMYWYRQDPGQGLRLIYYSQIVNDFQKGDIAEGYSVSREKKESFPLTVTSAQKNPTAFYLCASSTTAPGQDQPQHFGDGTRLSIL.

This chain joins TRBV27 and TRBJ2-5; D is perhaps TRBD2 (7 bases). The CDR3 extends over 16 amino acids. Germline V gives CDR1 MNHEY, CDR2 SMNVEV (reference sequence). V lost 7 bases and J lost 4, with 22 bases in between. The CDR3 bases are TGTGCCAGCACTCTAAACGGGGGCGGGAGAGGAGAGACCCAGTACTTC. Protein sequence: CASTLNGGGRGETQYF.

In nucleotides, the CDR3 is TGTGCCAGCAGCTTGGCAACGGGGGCCTACGAGCAGTACTTC. Residues: CASSLATGAYEQYF. The chain couples TRBV7-2 to TRBJ2-7, with D possibly TRBD2 on 6 matching bases. This CDR3 is 14 amino acids long. V lost 3 bases and J lost 2, with 11 bases in between. CDR1 and CDR2 (germline): SGHTA, FQGNSA.

The rearrangement links TRBV5-1 to TRBJ2-1; possible D gene TRBD2, 6 bases. Trimming removed 3 bases at V and 4 bases at J, with 14 bases between. The V gene's germline CDR1 is SGHRS and CDR2 YFSETQ. This CDR3 contains 15 residues. CDR3 sequence (DNA): TGCGCCAGCAGCTCCGGGACTCAGAATTACAATGAGCAGTTCTTC. Its protein is CASSSGTQNYNEQFF. Together with reference TRBV5-1 and TRBJ2-1, the CDR3 gives the full variable domain: KAGVTQTPRYLIKTRGQQVTLSCSPISGHRSVSWYQQTPGQGLQFLFEYFSETQRNKGNFPGRFSGRQFSNSRSEMNVSTLELGDSALYLCASSSGTQNYNEQFFGPGTRLTVL.

V gene TRBV27 combines with J gene TRBJ2-1, with D tentatively TRBD2 (6 bases). The CDR3 covers 13 residues. The V gene's germline CDR1 is MNHEY and CDR2 SMNVEV (reference sequence). Trimming pared 6 bases from V and 5 bases from J, leaving 11 bases between. The CDR3: CASRPDYDNEQFF. DNA of the CDR3: TGTGCCAGCAGACCGGACTACGACAATGAGCAGTTCTTC.

The chain carries TRBV4-1 and TRBJ2-3; maybe TRBD2 (6 bases). This CDR3 has 14 residues. Germline values: CDR1 MGHRA, CDR2 YSYEKL. The V and J ends lost 2 bases and 4 bases respectively, with 10 bases between them. The CDR3 protein is CASSQSPSADTQYF. In nucleotides, the CDR3 is TGCGCCAGCAGCCAATCCCCTAGCGCAGATACGCAGTATTTT.

This clone was recorded only once. This chain links TRBV27 with TRBJ1-1, with D possibly matching TRBD1 (5 bases). V dropped 5 bases and J dropped 1 base, with 20 bases sitting between them. The CDR3 consists of 17 residues. From germline, CDR1 is MNHEY and CDR2 SMNVEV (reference sequence). Here the CDR3 DNA reads TGTGCCAGCAGTCCTAGGGCCCGACAGAAATCGAACACTGAAGCTTTCTTT. This translates into CASSPRARQKSNTEAFF.

V usage is TRBV7-3 and J usage is TRBJ2-2; TRBD1 agrees at 9 bases. V shed 5 bases, J shed 2 bases, and the junction held 6 bases outside the gene matches. This CDR3 has 16 residues. Per germline, CDR1 SGHTA and CDR2 FQGTGA. This CDR3 is CASSARTGVNTGELFF. CDR3 DNA sequence: TGTGCCAGCAGCGCCAGGACAGGGGTCAACACCGGGGAGCTGTTTTTT.

This chain joins TRBV19 and TRBJ2-7; D remains unclear. The V end lost 3 bases, the J end lost 7 bases, and 16 bases lay between the germline ends. The CDR3 is 14 amino acids. The V gene's germline CDR1 is LNHDA and CDR2 SQIVND (reference sequence). The CDR3 DNA sequence: TGTGCCAGTAGTATTAGTCACGCGCTTCGGGAGCAGTACTTC. Translation gives CASSISHALREQYF.

The chain combines TRBV5-4 with TRBJ2-2, with 14 bases fitting TRBD2. Germline trimming cut 4 bases from V and 6 bases from J; bases unmatched to any gene: 5. This CDR3 is built from 16 residues. The germline V gene encodes CDR1 SGHNT and CDR2 YYREEE (reference sequence). This CDR3 is CASSDGTSGSAGELFF. The CDR3 coding sequence is TGTGCCAGCAGCGACGGGACTAGCGGGAGTGCCGGGGAGCTGTTTTTT.

This clone appeared once. The chain joins TRBV10-3 to TRBJ2-5; TRBD2 aligns across 12 bases. J gave up 3 bases and V 4 bases, and 3 bases lay outside the gene matches. Per the germline V gene, CDR1 is ENHRY and CDR2 is SYGVKD. This CDR3 is 15 amino acids long. The CDR3 loop is CAISGGLAGKETQYF. The CDR3 nucleotides read TGTGCCATCAGTGGGGGACTAGCGGGCAAAGAGACCCAGTACTTC.

The chain has TRBV11-2 and TRBJ2-2, with TRBD1 matching over 7 bases. The CDR3 spans 15 residues. The germline gives CDR1 SGHAT, CDR2 FQNNGV. V was clipped by 4 bases and J by 0 bases; unmatched bases: 2. CDR3 region: CASSSGQPNTGELFF. The CDR3 DNA follows: TGTGCCAGCAGCTCGGGACAGCCGAACACCGGGGAGCTGTTTTTT. Looking up the rest from reference TRBV11-2 and TRBJ2-2 gives the full variable domain: EAGVAQSPRYKIIEKRQSVAFWCNPISGHATLYWYQQILGQGPKLLIQFQNNGVVDDSQLPKDRFSAERLKGVDSTLKIQPAKLEDSAVYLCASSSGQPNTGELFFGEGSRLTVL.

The chain recombines TRBV29-1 with TRBJ2-5, with TRBD1 identical over 8 bases. This CDR3 comprises 14 residues. The V and J ends lost 6 bases and 2 bases, in that order; junction bases with no gene match: 8. Per the germline V gene, CDR1 is SQVTM and CDR2 is ANQGSEA. CDR3 residues: CSVGTGQPQETQYF. In nucleotides, the CDR3 is TGCAGCGTCGGGACAGGCCAGCCGCAAGAGACCCAGTACTTC.